The 10 T cell receptor beta chains in this list originate from one sample, sequenced in a study of blood T cell repertoires in COVID-19. Assay: immunoSEQ multiplex PCR; the TCRdb copy retains only in-frame clones and omits some. The table records 55,000 to 70,000 clones, 91% of them present only once. The sequencing input was peripheral blood. The origin of the receptors is a man in his sixties with acute or convalescent COVID-19.

This chain joins TRBV7-2 and TRBJ1-3; D not certain. V lost 5 bases and J lost 3, with 8 bases in between. Germline CDR1 and CDR2: SGHTA and FQGNSA. This CDR3 has 13 amino acids. The DNA of the CDR3 is TGTGCCAGCAGCGAAAGCGTTGGAAACACCATATATTTT. It is translated as CASSESVGNTIYF.

The chain couples TRBV3-1 (or the pseudogene TRBV3-2) to TRBJ1-3; D not resolved. The CDR3 contains 14 residues. Germline lookup yields CDR1 LGHDT and CDR2 YNNKEL (reference sequence). Trimming removed 4 bases at V and 3 bases at J, with 10 bases between. CDR3 bases: TGTGCCAGCAGCCTGAGGGAGGGTGGAAACACCATATATTTT. Residues: CASSLREGGNTIYF.

The sample holds one count of this clone. The chain links TRBV5-8 to TRBJ1-4; a weak D match, TRBD1 (6 bases). This CDR3 region has 15 residues. Germline lookup yields CDR1 SGHTS and CDR2 YDEGEE. The ends were cut back, 4 bases at V and 7 bases at J, with 17 bases in the middle. The CDR3 nucleotides read TGTGCCAGCAGCCGAAACAGGGCGTCGAGTGAAAAACTGTTTTTT. Protein: CASSRNRASSEKLFF.

The rearrangement uses TRBV6-2 or TRBV6-3 and TRBJ1-1, with D tentatively TRBD1 (6 bases). Germline V lookup: CDR1 MNHEY, CDR2 SVGEGT. V lost 6 bases, J lost 1 base, and 15 bases lay in between. This CDR3 spans 15 amino acids. The CDR3 nucleotides read TGTGCCAGCAGCCAGGGGTTTTGGGGGAACACTGAAGCTTTCTTT. Encoded protein: CASSQGFWGNTEAFF.

The genes are TRBV30 and TRBJ2-5; TRBD1 matches 7 bases. V was clipped by 2 bases and J by 5 bases; unmatched bases: 11. Germline CDR1 and CDR2: GTSNPN and SVGIG (reference sequence). There are 15 residues in the CDR3. The CDR3 region is CAWSPDRVRGETQYF. In DNA, the CDR3 is TGTGCCTGGAGTCCTGACAGGGTTAGAGGGGAGACCCAGTACTTC.

This clone has a single count. The chain links TRBV14 to TRBJ2-1, with 7 bases lining up with TRBD1. In germline, CDR1 is SGHDN, CDR2 FVKESK. The V segment lost 4 bases and the J segment 6 bases; nucleotides outside the gene matches: 3. The CDR3 extends over 13 amino acids. The CDR3 loop reads CASSPDRPNEQFF. The CDR3 nucleotides are TGTGCCAGCAGCCCGGACAGGCCCAATGAGCAGTTCTTC.

This chain connects TRBV3-1 (or the pseudogene TRBV3-2) to TRBJ1-2; perhaps TRBD1 as D (6 bases). CDR1 LGHDT and CDR2 YNNKEL come from the germline V gene (reference sequence). Trimming pared 6 bases from V and 2 bases from J, leaving 16 bases between. This CDR3 is built from 15 residues. CDR3: CASRQGKVGNYGYTF. CDR3 DNA sequence: TGTGCCAGCAGGCAGGGGAAGGTAGGGAACTATGGCTACACCTTC.

This rearrangement joins TRBV11-2 to TRBJ2-1; D might be TRBD2 (5 bases). V dropped 2 bases and J dropped 6 bases, with 14 bases sitting between them. Germline CDR1 and CDR2: SGHAT and FQNNGV. There are 15 residues in the CDR3. For the CDR3, the DNA is TGTGCCAGCAGCTTATCCTCCCCTCGGGGCAATGAGCAGTTCTTC. Translated: CASSLSSPRGNEQFF.

The CDR3 DNA reads as TGTGCCAGCAGCCAAACCAGGGGGAACCAGCCCCAGCATTTT. Protein: CASSQTRGNQPQHF. V and J are TRBV5-5 and TRBJ1-5; 7 bases agree with TRBD1. V shed 4 bases and J 7 bases; nucleotides not matched to a gene: 8. Germline CDR1 reads SGHKS; CDR2 reads YYEKEE (reference sequence). This CDR3 is built from 14 residues.

This chain uses TRBV7-2 with TRBJ2-7; 10 nucleotides line up with TRBD2. Germline values: CDR1 SGHTA, CDR2 FQGNSA. This CDR3 has 17 residues. V lost 1 base to trimming and J lost 2 bases; unmatched junction nucleotides: 8. The CDR3 sequence is CASSLVASGRRAYEQYF. The CDR3 DNA reads TGTGCCAGCAGCTTAGTGGCTAGCGGGAGAAGGGCCTACGAGCAGTACTTC.